This T cell receptor beta chain comes out of a study of T cells after posttransplantation cyclophosphamide. There are 14 residues in the CDR3. The germline gives CDR1 SGHVS, CDR2 FNYEAQ. The germline V and J ends were trimmed by 3 bases and 9 bases, with 16 bases remaining between them. TCRdb's copy holds only in-frame clones and misses some; the assay was immunoSEQ multiplex PCR. The top ten clones hold around 6.5% of a sample with fewer than 25,000 clones, roughly 82% of them seen once. Of note for this clone: Its antigen is as yet unknown.

The study, taken as a whole, reports: TRB clonality was highly associated with recipient CMV seropositivity and reactivation.

The clonotype comes from a woman aged 55-70 years with a blood cancer, CMV-positive, and with a related stem cell donor. This sequence joins TRBV7-6 and TRBJ2-3; D is ambiguous. The sample consisted of PBMCs. The CDR3 reads CASSFNSPPETQYF. CDR3 nucleotide sequence: TGTGCCAGCAGCTTTAATTCCCCCCCGGAGACGCAGTATTTT.